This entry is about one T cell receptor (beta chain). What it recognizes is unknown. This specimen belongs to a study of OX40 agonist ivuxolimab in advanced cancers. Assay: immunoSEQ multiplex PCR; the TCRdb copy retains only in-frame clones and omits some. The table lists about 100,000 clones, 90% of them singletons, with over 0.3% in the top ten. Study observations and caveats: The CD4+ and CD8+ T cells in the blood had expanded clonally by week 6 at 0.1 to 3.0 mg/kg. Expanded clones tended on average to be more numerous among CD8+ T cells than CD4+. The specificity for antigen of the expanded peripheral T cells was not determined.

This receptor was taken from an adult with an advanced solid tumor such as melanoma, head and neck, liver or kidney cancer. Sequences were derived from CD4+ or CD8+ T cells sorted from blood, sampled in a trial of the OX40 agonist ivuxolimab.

The CDR3 DNA follows: TGTGCCACCAGCAGAGGGATACAGGGTACTGGAAACACCATATATTTT. As protein: CATSRGIQGTGNTIYF. J is TRBJ1-3 and V is TRBV15; maybe TRBD1 (6 bases). Germline V lookup: CDR1 LNHNV, CDR2 YYDKDF (reference sequence). Trimming took off 1 base at V and 2 bases at J, with 12 bases between the two ends. The CDR3 totals 16 residues.